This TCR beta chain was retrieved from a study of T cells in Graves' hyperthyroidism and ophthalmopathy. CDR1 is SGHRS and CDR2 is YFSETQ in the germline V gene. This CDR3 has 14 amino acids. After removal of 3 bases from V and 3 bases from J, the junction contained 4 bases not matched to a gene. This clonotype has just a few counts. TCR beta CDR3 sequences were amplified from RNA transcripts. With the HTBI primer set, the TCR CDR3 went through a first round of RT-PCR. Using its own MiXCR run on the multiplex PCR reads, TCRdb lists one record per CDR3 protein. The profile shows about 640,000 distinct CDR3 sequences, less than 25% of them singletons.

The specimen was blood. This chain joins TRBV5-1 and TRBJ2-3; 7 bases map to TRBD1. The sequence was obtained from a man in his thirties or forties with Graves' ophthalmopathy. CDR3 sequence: CASSSGQVTDTQYF. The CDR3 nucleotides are TGCGCCAGCAGCTCAGGACAGGTTACAGATACGCAGTATTTT.